The rows below give T cell receptor beta chains drawn from one sample of a study of blood T cell repertoires in COVID-19. Only in-frame clones appear in the TCRdb table, and some are missing; sequencing was by immunoSEQ multiplex PCR. This sample has roughly 30,000 clones; approximately 80% occur once, and the top ten carry about 14%. Specimen: peripheral blood. The receptors were gathered from a human donor in a cohort sampled during active COVID-19. The CDR3 runs from the conserved cysteine through the conserved F or W. D genes are given only for firm matches. Size tells how often a clone was seen (once, few, many) or the class of an expanded clone, and some rows leave it out.

V,J,D,size,DNA,CDR3
TRBV11-2,TRBJ2-1,TRBD1,once,TGTGCCAGCAGCTTCCGCAGGGGGCATGAGCAGTTCTTC,CASSFRRGHEQFF
TRBV19,TRBJ1-1,TRBD1,NA,TGTGCCAGTAGTGTGGGGACAGGGGGCCGTATACGAGCTTTCTTT,CASSVGTGGRIRAFF
TRBV29-1,TRBJ1-1,TRBD1,once,TGCAGCTATTCTGGACAGGCGATCACTGAAGCTTTCTTT,CSYSGQAITEAFF
TRBV29-1,TRBJ2-5,TRBD2,NA,TGCAGCGTTGATCCCCTGGGGCTAGCGGGGGCAATGGGGGGGACCCAGTACTTC,CSVDPLGLAGAMGGTQYF
TRBV5-1,TRBJ2-5,NA,NA,TGCGCCAGCAGCTTGTGGAGGGGGGGCCGGGAGACCCAGTACTTC,CASSLWRGGRETQYF
TRBV11-2,TRBJ2-1,TRBD2,NA,TGTGCCAGCAGCTTCCTAGCGGGGACTTACAATGAGCAGTTCTTC,CASSFLAGTYNEQFF
TRBV10-1,TRBJ1-5,NA,NA,TGCGCCAGCAGTGAGTTTGTCGATCAGCCCCAGCATTTT,CASSEFVDQPQHF
TRBV27,TRBJ2-7,TRBD1,NA,TGTGCCAGCAGCCAGACAGGGTTGGAGCAGTACTTC,CASSQTGLEQYF
TRBV6-5,TRBJ2-3,NA,NA,TGTGCCAGCAGTTACGTCGCAGGAGATACGCAGTATTTT,CASSYVAGDTQYF
TRBV5-5,TRBJ1-5,NA,NA,TGTGCCAGCAGCCCAAGCCCTAGCAATCAGCCCCAGCATTTT,CASSPSPSNQPQHF
TRBV1,TRBJ1-1,NA,NA,TGCACCAGCAGCCTCGGAGATAGCGCGGGATCTGAAGCTTTCTTT,CTSSLGDSAGSEAFF
TRBV30,TRBJ2-3,NA,once,TGTGCCTGGAGTCACGGGGTGAGCACAGATACGCAGTATTTT,CAWSHGVSTDTQYF
TRBV7-9,TRBJ1-5,TRBD1,NA,TGTGCCAGCAGCCACCCGACAGGGTGGATTGGGAGCAATCAGCCCCAGCATTTT,CASSHPTGWIGSNQPQHF
TRBV6-6,TRBJ1-4,TRBD1,NA,TGTGCCAGCAGTCCGAACAGGGGGCTTGGGGAAAAACTGTTTTTT,CASSPNRGLGEKLFF
TRBV6-5,TRBJ1-2,NA,NA,TGTGCCAGCATACAGGGTATACCCTATGGCTACACCTTC,CASIQGIPYGYTF
TRBV6-1,TRBJ1-2,TRBD1,NA,TGTGCCAGCAGTGAGACAGGGGGCGCGAGCGGGGGCTACACCTTC,CASSETGGASGGYTF
TRBV4-3,TRBJ2-7,NA,NA,TGCGCCAGCAGCCAAGAAGACAGCACCTACGAGCAGTACTTC,CASSQEDSTYEQYF
TRBV9,TRBJ2-1,TRBD1,NA,TGTGCCAGCAGCGACAGGGGGTCTGAGCAGTTCTTC,CASSDRGSEQFF
TRBV3-1/TRBV3-2,TRBJ1-3,NA,NA,TGTGCCAGCAGCCCGACTGCCTCTGGAAACACCATATATTTT,CASSPTASGNTIYF
TRBV29-1,TRBJ2-3,NA,NA,TGCAGCGTTACTAGGAGCACAGATACGCAGTATTTT,CSVTRSTDTQYF
TRBV10-3,TRBJ1-6,NA,NA,TGTGCCATCAGTCGGGATACCTATAATTCACCCCTCCACTTT,CAISRDTYNSPLHF
TRBV11-2,TRBJ2-1,NA,NA,TGTGCCAGCAGGCAAGGCGGAAGCTCCTACAATGAGCAGTTCTTC,CASRQGGSSYNEQFF
TRBV18,TRBJ1-1,NA,NA,TGTGCCAGCTCACCCGAGGTTGATAGCACTGAAGCTTTCTTT,CASSPEVDSTEAFF
TRBV28,TRBJ2-5,NA,NA,TGTGCCAGCAGCCGCGGGACAGTCCAAGAGACCCAGTACTTC,CASSRGTVQETQYF
TRBV6-5,TRBJ2-3,TRBD2,NA,TGTGCCACCTCCGGGGGGGGGTCTAGCACAGATACGCAGTATTTT,CATSGGGSSTDTQYF
TRBV7-2,TRBJ2-1,TRBD1,NA,TGTGCCAGCAGCCCGACCTCCGGGACAGGGAGGTTGAATGAGCAGTTCTTC,CASSPTSGTGRLNEQFF
TRBV6-5,TRBJ1-2,NA,NA,TGTGCCAGCAGTTACTCAGGGGGAAGGGGCTATGGCTACACCTTC,CASSYSGGRGYGYTF
TRBV28,TRBJ2-5,NA,NA,TGTGCCAGCAGCCTACCCGCCGGGGGGCGCCAAGAGACCCAGTACTTC,CASSLPAGGRQETQYF
TRBV18,TRBJ2-1,TRBD2,NA,TGTGCCAGCTCGCGCTCAATGACTAGCGGGGGGGCCTCCTACAATGAGCAGTTCTTC,CASSRSMTSGGASYNEQFF
TRBV7-9,TRBJ2-7,TRBD1,NA,TGTGCCAGCAGCTTAGTGGGGACAGGGTCTTACGAGCAGTACTTC,CASSLVGTGSYEQYF
TRBV28,TRBJ1-2,TRBD1,NA,TGTGCCAGCAGTTTACCCGGACAGGCCCTCTATGGCTACACCTTC,CASSLPGQALYGYTF
TRBV7-9,TRBJ1-2,NA,NA,TGTGCCAGCAGCTTAGGGTATCAGGGTGATGGCTACACCTTC,CASSLGYQGDGYTF